A selection of T cell receptor beta chains follows, all from one sample in a study of cytomegalovirus exposure and HLA in healthy donors. Profiling relied on immunoSEQ multiplex PCR, and the TCRdb table lists in-frame clones only, not all of them. Of 180,000 or so clones listed, 76% are singletons. Sample: PBMCs. The receptors here all came from a woman in her 30s in good health and CMV-seropositive. The conserved cysteine and the conserved F or W are not part of the CDR3 here. Each record gives: J gene, V gene, CDR3 length, CDR3 protein.

J: TRBJ1-1
V: TRBV4-2
length: 11
CDR3: ASSQGGEGEAF

J: TRBJ2-3
V: TRBV10-2
length: 14
CDR3: ASSESTSGGTDTQY

J: TRBJ1-1
V: TRBV25-1
length: 12
CDR3: ASSEAVMNTEAF

J: TRBJ2-5
V: TRBV9
length: 15
CDR3: ASSVAVAGEDRETQY

J: TRBJ2-2
V: TRBV5-1
length: 13
CDR3: ASSFSGEDTGELF

J: TRBJ1-1
V: TRBV4-2
length: 13
CDR3: ASSQGAGANTEAF

J: TRBJ1-2
V: TRBV6-1
length: 12
CDR3: ASREQGGGPGYT

J: TRBJ2-3
V: TRBV14
length: 13
CDR3: ASSRSRQGRDTQY

J: TRBJ1-2
V: TRBV6-5
length: 13
CDR3: ASRTTRAQDYGYT

J: TRBJ2-5
V: TRBV6-5
length: 11
CDR3: ASSGNSQETQY

J: TRBJ1-4
V: TRBV10-2
length: 17
CDR3: ASSESVRFQAATNEKLF

J: TRBJ2-1
V: TRBV7-6
length: 12
CDR3: ASSPGTSGKEQF

J: TRBJ1-4
V: TRBV7-9
length: 13
CDR3: ASSSPGTGVEKLF

J: TRBJ1-2
V: TRBV6-6
length: 11
CDR3: ASRGTGDYGYT

J: .
V: TRBV6-5
length: 14
CDR3: ASSYSLGGTTYEQY

J: TRBJ1-5
V: TRBV28
length: 12
CDR3: ASSLSGSNQPQH

J: TRBJ1-6
V: TRBV5-3
length: 17
CDR3: ARSLRSPGKSSYNSPLH

J: TRBJ2-3
V: TRBV4-3
length: 17
CDR3: ASSQDRSRGPQPADTQY

J: TRBJ2-7
V: TRBV2
length: 10
CDR3: ASKGGIYEQY

J: TRBJ2-1
V: TRBV7-2
length: 14
CDR3: ASSLVAGGSYNEQF

J: TRBJ1-3
V: TRBV5-1
length: 15
CDR3: ASSWGTGGRTGNTIY

J: TRBJ2-2
V: TRBV28
length: 13
CDR3: ASLDRVGDTGELF

J: TRBJ2-1
V: TRBV7-3
length: 13
CDR3: ASSLSRAGNNEQF

J: TRBJ2-4
V: TRBV5-4
length: 17
CDR3: ASSPMSGGAMEAKNIQY

J: TRBJ1-4
V: TRBV6-5
length: 14
CDR3: ASSYSSSGVGEKLF

J: TRBJ2-7
V: TRBV27
length: 12
CDR3: ASRPGTGGDEQY

J: TRBJ1-2
V: TRBV9
length: 12
CDR3: ASSVGTGDYGYT

J: TRBJ1-5
V: TRBV11-2
length: 14
CDR3: ASSLDRTVPQESQH

J: TRBJ2-7
V: TRBV2
length: 10
CDR3: ASSDRAYEQY

J: TRBJ2-7
V: TRBV7-2
length: 12
CDR3: ASSPPGTGIEQY

J: TRBJ2-5
V: TRBV4-1
length: 13
CDR3: ASSQRLEYQETQY

J: TRBJ2-5
V: TRBV11-3
length: 14
CDR3: ASSGLAGGPRETQY

J: TRBJ2-1
V: TRBV9
length: 13
CDR3: ASTLTSGGGNEQF

J: TRBJ1-4
V: TRBV7-8
length: 16
CDR3: ASSPLRAVLVNNEKLF

J: TRBJ2-1
V: TRBV28
length: 16
CDR3: ASSRKAFGTHSYNEQF

J: TRBJ1-1
V: TRBV10-1
length: 12
CDR3: ASSLGTGGTEAF

J: TRBJ2-3
V: TRBV19
length: 13
CDR3: ASSPLAGASDTQY

J: TRBJ2-7
V: TRBV7-6
length: 15
CDR3: ASSTPGGSLSHYEQY

J: TRBJ1-4
V: TRBV28
length: 14
CDR3: ASSSSTTGGYEKLF

J: TRBJ2-7
V: TRBV7-9
length: 10
CDR3: SSSGVSDEQY

J: TRBJ2-7
V: TRBV7-8
length: 14
CDR3: ASSPGGGRAHYEQY